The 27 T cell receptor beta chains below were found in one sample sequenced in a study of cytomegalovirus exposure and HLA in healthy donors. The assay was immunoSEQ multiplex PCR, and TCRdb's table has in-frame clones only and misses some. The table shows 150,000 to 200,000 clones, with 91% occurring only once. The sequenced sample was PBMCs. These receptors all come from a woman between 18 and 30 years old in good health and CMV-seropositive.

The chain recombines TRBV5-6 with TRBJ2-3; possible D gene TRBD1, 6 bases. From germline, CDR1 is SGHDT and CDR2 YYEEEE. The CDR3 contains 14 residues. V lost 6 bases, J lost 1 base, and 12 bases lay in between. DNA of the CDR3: TGTGCCAGCACCCTGAAGGGGGGCACAGATACGCAGTATTTT. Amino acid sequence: CASTLKGGTDTQYF.

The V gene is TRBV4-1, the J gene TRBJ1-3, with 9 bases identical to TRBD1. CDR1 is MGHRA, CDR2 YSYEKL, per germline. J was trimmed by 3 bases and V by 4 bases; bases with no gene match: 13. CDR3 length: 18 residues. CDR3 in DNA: TGCGCCAGCAGCCGAGGCCCCCTACAGGGGGCGCGTGGAAACACCATATATTTT. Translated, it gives CASSRGPLQGARGNTIYF.

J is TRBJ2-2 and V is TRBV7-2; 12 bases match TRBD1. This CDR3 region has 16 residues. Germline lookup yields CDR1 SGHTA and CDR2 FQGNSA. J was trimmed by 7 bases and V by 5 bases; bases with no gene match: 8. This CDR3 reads CASSRRDRGLGGELFF. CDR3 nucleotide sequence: TGTGCCAGCAGCCGCCGGGACAGGGGGCTTGGCGGGGAGCTGTTTTTT.

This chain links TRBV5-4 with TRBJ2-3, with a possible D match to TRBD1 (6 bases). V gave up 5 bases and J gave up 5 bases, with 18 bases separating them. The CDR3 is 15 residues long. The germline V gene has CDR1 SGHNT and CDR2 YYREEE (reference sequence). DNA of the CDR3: TGTGCCAGCAGGACAAACAGGGAGCCCGGAGATACGCAGTATTTT. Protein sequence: CASRTNREPGDTQYF.

CDR3 coding DNA: TGTGCCAGCAGTCCGACAGGGGACGAGCAGTACTTC. Translation gives CASSPTGDEQYF. The chain couples TRBV6-1 to TRBJ2-7; 8 bases map to TRBD1. V was pared by 5 bases and J by 5 bases, with 2 bases of the junction left unmatched. The V gene's germline CDR1 is MNHNS and CDR2 SASEGT. The CDR3 loop spans 12 amino acids.

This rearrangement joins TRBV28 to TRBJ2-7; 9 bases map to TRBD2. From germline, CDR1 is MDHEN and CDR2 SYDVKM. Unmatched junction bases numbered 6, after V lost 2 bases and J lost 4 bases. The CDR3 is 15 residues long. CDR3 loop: CASSLMLAGWYEQYF. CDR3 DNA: TGTGCCAGCAGTTTAATGCTAGCGGGATGGTACGAGCAGTACTTC.

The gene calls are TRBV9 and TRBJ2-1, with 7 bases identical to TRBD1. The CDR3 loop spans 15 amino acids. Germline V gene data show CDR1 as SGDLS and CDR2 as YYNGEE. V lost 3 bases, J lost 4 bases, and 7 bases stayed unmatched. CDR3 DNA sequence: TGTGCCAGCAGCGAAACCGGGACAGAATACAATGAGCAGTTCTTC. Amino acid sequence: CASSETGTEYNEQFF.

CDR3 sequence (DNA): TGTGCCAGCGACGGCGGGATATACAATGAGCAGTTCTTC. Its translation: CASDGGIYNEQFF. This chain connects TRBV6-6 to TRBJ2-1; a possible D gene is TRBD2 (6 bases). CDR1 and CDR2 from the germline V gene are MNHNY and SVGAGI (reference sequence). V lost 8 bases and J lost 4, with 12 bases in between. CDR3 length: 13 residues.

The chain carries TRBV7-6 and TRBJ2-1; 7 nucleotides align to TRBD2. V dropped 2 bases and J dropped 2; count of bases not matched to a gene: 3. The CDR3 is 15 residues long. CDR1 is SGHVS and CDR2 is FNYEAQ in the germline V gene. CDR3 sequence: CASSLRLAAYNEQFF. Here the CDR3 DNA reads TGTGCCAGCAGCTTACGCCTAGCGGCCTACAATGAGCAGTTCTTC. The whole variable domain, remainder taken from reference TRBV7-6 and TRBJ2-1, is GAGVSQSPRYKVTKRGQDVALRCDPISGHVSLYWYRQALGQGPEFLTYFNYEAQQDKSGLPNDRFSAERPEGSISTLTIQRTEQRDSAMYRCASSLRLAAYNEQFFGPGTRLTVL.

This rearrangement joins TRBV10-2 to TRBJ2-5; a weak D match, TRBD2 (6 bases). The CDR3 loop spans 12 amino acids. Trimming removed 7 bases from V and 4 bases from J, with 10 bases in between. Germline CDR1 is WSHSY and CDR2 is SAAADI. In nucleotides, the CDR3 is TGCGCCAGCATGAGGGGAGGAGAGACCCAGTACTTC. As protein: CASMRGGETQYF.

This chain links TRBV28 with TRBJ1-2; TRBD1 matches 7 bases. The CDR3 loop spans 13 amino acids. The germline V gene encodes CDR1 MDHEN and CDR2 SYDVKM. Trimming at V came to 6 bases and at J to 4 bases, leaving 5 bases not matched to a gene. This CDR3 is CASSRQGSYGYTF. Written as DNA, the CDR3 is TGTGCCAGCAGCCGACAGGGATCCTATGGCTACACCTTC.

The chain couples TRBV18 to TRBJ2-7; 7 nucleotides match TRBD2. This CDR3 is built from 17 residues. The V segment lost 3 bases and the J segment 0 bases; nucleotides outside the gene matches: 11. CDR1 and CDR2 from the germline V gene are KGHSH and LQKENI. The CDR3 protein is CASSPRLAVLSSYEQYF. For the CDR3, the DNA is TGTGCCAGCTCACCGCGGCTAGCGGTACTAAGCTCCTACGAGCAGTACTTC.

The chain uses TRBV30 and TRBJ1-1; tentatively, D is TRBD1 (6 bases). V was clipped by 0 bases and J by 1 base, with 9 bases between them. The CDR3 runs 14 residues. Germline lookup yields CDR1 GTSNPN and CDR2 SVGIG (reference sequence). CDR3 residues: CAWSVTGTNTEAFF. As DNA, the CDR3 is TGTGCCTGGAGTGTAACAGGGACGAACACTGAAGCTTTCTTT. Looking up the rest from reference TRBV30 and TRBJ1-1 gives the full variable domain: SQTIHQWPATLVQPVGSPLSLECTVEGTSNPNLYWYRQAAGRGLQLLFYSVGIGQISSEVPQNLSASRPQDRQFILSSKKLLLSDSGFYLCAWSVTGTNTEAFFGQGTRLTVV.

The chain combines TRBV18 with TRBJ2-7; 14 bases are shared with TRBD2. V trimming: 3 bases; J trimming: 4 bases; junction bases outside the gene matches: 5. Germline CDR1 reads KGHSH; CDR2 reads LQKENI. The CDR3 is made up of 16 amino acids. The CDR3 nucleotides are TGTGCCAGCTCACCTTTGGGACTAGCGGGAGTATACGAGCAGTACTTC. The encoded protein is CASSPLGLAGVYEQYF.

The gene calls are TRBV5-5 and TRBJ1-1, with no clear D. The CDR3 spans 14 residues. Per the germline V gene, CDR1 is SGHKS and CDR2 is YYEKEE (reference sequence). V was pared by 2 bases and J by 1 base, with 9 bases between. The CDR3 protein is CASSFVPGNTEAFF. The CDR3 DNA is TGTGCCAGCAGCTTTGTTCCAGGGAACACTGAAGCTTTCTTT.

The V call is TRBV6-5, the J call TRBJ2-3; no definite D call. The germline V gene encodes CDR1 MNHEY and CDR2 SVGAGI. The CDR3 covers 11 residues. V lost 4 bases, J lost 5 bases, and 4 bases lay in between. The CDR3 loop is CASSSIDTQYF. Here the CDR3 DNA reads TGTGCCAGCAGTTCTATAGATACGCAGTATTTT.

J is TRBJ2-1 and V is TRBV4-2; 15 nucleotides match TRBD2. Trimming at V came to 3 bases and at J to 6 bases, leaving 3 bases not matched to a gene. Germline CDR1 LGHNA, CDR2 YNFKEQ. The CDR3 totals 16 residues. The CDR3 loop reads CASSQGLAGGGNEQFF. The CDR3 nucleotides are TGTGCCAGCAGCCAGGGACTAGCGGGAGGAGGCAATGAGCAGTTCTTC.

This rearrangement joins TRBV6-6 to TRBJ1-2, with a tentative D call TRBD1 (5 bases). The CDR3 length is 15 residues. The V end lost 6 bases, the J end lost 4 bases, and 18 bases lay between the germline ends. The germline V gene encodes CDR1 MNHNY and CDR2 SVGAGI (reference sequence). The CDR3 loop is CASSPAGGRSYGYTF. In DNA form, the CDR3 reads TGTGCCAGCAGCCCCGCCGGGGGACGTAGCTATGGCTACACCTTC.

The CDR3 nucleotides are TGTGCCAGCAGCCAGCCCCCTCTAATTGACAGGGGGCATAGCACAGATACGCAGTATTTT. Translated, it gives CASSQPPLIDRGHSTDTQYF. V and J are TRBV4-2 and TRBJ2-3; 10 bases agree with TRBD1. Germline CDR1 is LGHNA and CDR2 is YNFKEQ. The CDR3 consists of 20 residues. Trimming took 3 bases from V and 0 from J; bases not matched to a gene: 15.

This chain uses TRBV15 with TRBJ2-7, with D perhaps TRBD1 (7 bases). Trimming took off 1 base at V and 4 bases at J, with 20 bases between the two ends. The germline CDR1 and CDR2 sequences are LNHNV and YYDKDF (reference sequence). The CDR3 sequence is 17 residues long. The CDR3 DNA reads TGTGCCACCAGCAGAGGTCTGCAGGGGGTTGGGGGGTACGAGCAGTACTTC. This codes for CATSRGLQGVGGYEQYF.

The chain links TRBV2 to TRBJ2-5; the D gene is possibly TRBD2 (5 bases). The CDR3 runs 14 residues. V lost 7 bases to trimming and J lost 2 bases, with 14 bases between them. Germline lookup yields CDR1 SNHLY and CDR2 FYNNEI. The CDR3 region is CASTLLASQETQYF. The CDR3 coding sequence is TGTGCCAGCACTCTTTTAGCGTCACAAGAGACCCAGTACTTC.

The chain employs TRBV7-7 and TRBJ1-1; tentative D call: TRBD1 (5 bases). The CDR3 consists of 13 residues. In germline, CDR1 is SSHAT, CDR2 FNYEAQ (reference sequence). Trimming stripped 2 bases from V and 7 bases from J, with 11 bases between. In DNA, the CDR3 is TGTGCCAGCAGCTTAACTCAGGGTGGTGAAGCTTTCTTT. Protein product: CASSLTQGGEAFF. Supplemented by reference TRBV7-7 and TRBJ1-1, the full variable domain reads GAGVSQSPRYKVTKRGQDVTLRCDPISSHATLYWYQQALGQGPEFLTYFNYEAQPDKSGLPSDRFSAERPEGSISTLTIQRTEQRDSAMYRCASSLTQGGEAFFGQGTRLTVV.

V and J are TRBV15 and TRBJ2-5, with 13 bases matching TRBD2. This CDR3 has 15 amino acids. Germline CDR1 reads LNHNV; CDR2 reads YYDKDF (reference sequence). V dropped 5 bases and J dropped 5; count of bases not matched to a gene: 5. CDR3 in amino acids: CATSVTSGGAETQYF. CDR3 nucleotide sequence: TGTGCCACCAGCGTAACTAGCGGGGGGGCTGAGACCCAGTACTTC.

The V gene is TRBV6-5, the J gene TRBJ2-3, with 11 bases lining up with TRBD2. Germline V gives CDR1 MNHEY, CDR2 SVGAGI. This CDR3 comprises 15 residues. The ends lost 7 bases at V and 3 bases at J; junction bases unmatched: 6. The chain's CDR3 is CASTGASGGTDTQYF. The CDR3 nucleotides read TGTGCCAGCACCGGGGCTAGCGGGGGGACAGATACGCAGTATTTT.

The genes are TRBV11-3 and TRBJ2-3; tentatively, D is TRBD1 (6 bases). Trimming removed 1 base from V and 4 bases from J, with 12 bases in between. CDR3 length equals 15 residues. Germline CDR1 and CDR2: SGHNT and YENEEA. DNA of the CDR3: TGTGCCAGCAGCTTAGGCGCAGGGGTGGCAGATACGCAGTATTTT. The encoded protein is CASSLGAGVADTQYF.

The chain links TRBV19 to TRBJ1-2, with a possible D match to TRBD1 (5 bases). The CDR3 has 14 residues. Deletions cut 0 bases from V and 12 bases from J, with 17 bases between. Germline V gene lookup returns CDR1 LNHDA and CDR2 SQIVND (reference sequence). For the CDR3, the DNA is TGTGCCAGTAGTATAGATCGACCAGGGACTATCCACACCTTC. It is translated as CASSIDRPGTIHTF.

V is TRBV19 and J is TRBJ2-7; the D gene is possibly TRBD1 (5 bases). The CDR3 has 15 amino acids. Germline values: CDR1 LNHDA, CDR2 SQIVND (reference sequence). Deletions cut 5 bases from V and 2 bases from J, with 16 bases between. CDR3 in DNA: TGTGCCAGTAGTTCGGACAAGGTGACCCCCTACGAGCAGTACTTC. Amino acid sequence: CASSSDKVTPYEQYF.